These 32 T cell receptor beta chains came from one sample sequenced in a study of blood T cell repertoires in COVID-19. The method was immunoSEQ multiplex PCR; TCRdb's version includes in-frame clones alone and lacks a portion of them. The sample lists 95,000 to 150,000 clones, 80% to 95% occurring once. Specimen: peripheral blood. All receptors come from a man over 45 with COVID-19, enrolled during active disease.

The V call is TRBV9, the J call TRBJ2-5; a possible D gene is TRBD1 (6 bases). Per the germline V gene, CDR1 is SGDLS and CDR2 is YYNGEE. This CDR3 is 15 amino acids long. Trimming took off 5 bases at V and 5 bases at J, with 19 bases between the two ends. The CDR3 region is CASSSLGANRETQYF. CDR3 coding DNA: TGTGCCAGCAGTTCCCTGGGGGCTAATCGGGAGACCCAGTACTTC.

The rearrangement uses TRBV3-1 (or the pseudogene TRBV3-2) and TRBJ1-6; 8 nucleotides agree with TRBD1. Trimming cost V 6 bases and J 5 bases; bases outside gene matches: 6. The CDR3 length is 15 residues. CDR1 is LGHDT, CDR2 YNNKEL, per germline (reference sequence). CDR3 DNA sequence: TGTGCCAGCAGTCGCGGACAGGGTAATAATTCACCCCTCCACTTT. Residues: CASSRGQGNNSPLHF.

DNA for the CDR3: TGCAGTGCTAGTCCGTCCCTAGCGGGAGGTTTCACCCATACGCAGTATTTT. This encodes CSASPSLAGGFTHTQYF. This rearrangement joins TRBV20-1 to TRBJ2-3, with 11 bases lining up with TRBD2. This CDR3 has 17 amino acids. J gave up 7 bases and V 3 bases, and 15 bases lay outside the gene matches. Germline V gene data show CDR1 as DFQATT and CDR2 as SNEGSKA (reference sequence).

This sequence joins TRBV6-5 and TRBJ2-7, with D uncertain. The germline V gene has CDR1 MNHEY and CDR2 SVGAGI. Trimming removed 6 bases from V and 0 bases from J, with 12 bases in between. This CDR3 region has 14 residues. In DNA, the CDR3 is TGTGCCAGCAGACCCCGGTCGAGCTCCTACGAGCAGTACTTC. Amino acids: CASRPRSSSYEQYF.

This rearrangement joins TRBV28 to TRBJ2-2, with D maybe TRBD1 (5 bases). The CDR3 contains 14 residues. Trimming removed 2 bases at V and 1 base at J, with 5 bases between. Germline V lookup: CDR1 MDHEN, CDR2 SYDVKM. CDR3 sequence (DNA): TGTGCCAGCAGTTTAACAGGGAACACCGGGGAGCTGTTTTTT. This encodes CASSLTGNTGELFF.

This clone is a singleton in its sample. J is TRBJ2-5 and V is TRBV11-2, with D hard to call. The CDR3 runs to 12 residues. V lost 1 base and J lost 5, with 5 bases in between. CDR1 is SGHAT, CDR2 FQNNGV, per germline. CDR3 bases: TGTGCCAGCAGCTTAGTTGAGGAGACCCAGTACTTC. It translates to CASSLVEETQYF.

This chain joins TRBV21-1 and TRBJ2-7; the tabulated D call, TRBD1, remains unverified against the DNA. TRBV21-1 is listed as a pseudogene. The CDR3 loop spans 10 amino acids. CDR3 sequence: CASSGREQYV. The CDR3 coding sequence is TGTGCCAGCAGCGGCCGAGAGCAGTACGTC.

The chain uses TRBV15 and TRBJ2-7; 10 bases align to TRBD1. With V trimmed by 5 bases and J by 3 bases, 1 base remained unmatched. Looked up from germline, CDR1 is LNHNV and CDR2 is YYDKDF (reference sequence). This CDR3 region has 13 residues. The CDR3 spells CATSGDRGYEQYF. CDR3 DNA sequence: TGTGCCACCAGCGGGGACAGGGGCTACGAGCAGTACTTC.

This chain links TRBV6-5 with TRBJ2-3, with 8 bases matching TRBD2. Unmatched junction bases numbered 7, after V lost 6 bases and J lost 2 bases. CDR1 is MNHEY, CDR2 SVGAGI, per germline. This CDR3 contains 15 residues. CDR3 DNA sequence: TGTGCCAGCAGAACTCTAGCGGGTTTCACAGATACGCAGTATTTT. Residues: CASRTLAGFTDTQYF.

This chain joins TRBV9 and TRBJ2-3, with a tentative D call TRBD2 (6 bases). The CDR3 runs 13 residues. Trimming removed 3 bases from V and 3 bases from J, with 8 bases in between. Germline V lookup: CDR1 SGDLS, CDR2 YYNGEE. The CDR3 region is CASSGTTTDTQYF. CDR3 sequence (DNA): TGTGCCAGCAGCGGGACTACGACAGATACGCAGTATTTT.

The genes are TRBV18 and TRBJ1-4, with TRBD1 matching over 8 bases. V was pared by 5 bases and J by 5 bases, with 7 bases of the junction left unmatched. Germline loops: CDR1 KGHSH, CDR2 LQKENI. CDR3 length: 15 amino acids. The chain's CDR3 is CASSSGQGMNEKLFF. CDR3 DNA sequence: TGTGCCAGCTCATCCGGACAGGGAATGAATGAAAAACTGTTTTTT.

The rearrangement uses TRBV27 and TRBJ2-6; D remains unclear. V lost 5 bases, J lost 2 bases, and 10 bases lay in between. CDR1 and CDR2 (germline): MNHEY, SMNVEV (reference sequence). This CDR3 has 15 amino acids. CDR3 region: CASSPRHPGANVLTF. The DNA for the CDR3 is TGTGCCAGCAGTCCCCGACATCCTGGGGCCAACGTCCTGACTTTC.

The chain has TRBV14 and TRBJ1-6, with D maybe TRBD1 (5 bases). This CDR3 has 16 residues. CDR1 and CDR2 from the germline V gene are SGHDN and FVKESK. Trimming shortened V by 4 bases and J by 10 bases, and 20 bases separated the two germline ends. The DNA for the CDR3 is TGTGCCAGCAGCCGACTTCGAGGAGGGGATCTGTCACCCCTCCACTTT. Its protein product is CASSRLRGGDLSPLHF.

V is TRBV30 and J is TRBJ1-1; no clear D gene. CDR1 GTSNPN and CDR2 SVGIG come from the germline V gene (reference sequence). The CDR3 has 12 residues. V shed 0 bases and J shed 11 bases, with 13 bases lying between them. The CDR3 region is CAWSVLAGGAFF. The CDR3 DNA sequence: TGTGCCTGGAGTGTATTGGCAGGTGGGGCTTTCTTT.

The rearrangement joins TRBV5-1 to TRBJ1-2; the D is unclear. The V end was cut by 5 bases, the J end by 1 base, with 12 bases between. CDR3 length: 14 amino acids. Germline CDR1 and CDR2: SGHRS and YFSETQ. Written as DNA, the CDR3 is TGCGCCAGCAGTCAGACAAGAAATAACTATGGCTACACCTTC. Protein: CASSQTRNNYGYTF.

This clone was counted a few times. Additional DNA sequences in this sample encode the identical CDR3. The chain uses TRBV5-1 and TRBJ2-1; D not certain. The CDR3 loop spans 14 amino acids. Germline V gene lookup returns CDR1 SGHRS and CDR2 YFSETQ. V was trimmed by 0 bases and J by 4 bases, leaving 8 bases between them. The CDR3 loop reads CASSLGGPYNEQFF. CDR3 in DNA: TGCGCCAGCAGCTTGGGAGGCCCTTACAATGAGCAGTTCTTC.

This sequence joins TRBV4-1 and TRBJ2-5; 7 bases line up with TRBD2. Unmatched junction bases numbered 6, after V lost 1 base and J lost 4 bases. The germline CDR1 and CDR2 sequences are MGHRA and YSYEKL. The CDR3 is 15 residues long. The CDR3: CASSQGLAGRETQYF. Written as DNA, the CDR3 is TGCGCCAGCAGCCAAGGACTAGCTGGGAGAGAGACCCAGTACTTC.

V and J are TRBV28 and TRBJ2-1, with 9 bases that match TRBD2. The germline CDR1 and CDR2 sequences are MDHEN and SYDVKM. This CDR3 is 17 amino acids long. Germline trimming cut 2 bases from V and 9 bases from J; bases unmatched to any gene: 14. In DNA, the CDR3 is TGTGCCAGCAGTTTAGGGCCTGGCGGGAGGGCCCGGGGTGAGCAGTTCTTC. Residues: CASSLGPGGRARGEQFF.

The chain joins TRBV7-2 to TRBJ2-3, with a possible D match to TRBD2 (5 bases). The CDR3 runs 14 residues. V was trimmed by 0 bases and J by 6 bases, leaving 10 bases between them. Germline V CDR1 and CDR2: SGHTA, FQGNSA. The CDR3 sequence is CASSLALAPDTQYF. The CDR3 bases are TGTGCCAGCAGCTTAGCGCTAGCCCCGGATACGCAGTATTTT. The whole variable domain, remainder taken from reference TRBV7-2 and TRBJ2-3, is GAGVSQSPSNKVTEKGKDVELRCDPISGHTALYWYRQSLGQGLEFLIYFQGNSAPDKSGLPSDRFSAERTGGSVSTLTIQRTQQEDSAVYLCASSLALAPDTQYFGPGTRLTVL.

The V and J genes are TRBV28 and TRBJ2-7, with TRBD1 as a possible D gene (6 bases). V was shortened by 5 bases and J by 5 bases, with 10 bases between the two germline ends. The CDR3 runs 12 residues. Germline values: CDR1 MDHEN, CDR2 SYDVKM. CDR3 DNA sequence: TGTGCCAGCAGTAGGGGGAGCAACGAGCAGTACTTC. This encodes CASSRGSNEQYF.

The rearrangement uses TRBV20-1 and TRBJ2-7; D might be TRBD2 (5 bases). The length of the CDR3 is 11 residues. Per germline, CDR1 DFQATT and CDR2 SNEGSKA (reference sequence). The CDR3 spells CSPGNSYEQYV. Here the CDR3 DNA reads TGCAGCCCGGGGAACTCCTACGAGCAGTACGTC.

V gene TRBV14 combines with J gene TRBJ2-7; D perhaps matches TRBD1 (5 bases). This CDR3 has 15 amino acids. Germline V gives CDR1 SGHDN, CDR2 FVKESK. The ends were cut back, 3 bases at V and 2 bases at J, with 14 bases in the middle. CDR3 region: CASSQDTAITYEQYV. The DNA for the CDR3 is TGTGCCAGCAGCCAGGACACTGCAATCACCTACGAGCAGTACGTC.

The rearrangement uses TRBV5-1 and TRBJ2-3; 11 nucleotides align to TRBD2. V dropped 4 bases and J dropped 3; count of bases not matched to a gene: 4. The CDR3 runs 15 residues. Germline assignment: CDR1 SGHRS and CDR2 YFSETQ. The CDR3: CASSLTSGMTDTQYF. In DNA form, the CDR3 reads TGCGCCAGCAGCCTGACTAGCGGGATGACAGATACGCAGTATTTT.

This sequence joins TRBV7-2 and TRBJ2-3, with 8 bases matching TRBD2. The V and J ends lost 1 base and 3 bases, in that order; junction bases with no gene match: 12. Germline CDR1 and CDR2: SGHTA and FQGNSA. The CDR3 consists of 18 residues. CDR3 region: CASSLVGSSGSSTDTQYF. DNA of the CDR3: TGTGCCAGCAGCTTAGTCGGGTCGAGCGGGAGTAGTACAGATACGCAGTATTTT.

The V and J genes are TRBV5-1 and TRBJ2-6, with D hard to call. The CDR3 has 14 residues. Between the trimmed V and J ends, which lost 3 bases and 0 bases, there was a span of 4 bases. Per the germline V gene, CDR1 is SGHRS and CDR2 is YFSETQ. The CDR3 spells CASSSSSGANVLTF. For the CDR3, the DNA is TGCGCCAGCAGCTCCAGCTCTGGGGCCAACGTCCTGACTTTC.

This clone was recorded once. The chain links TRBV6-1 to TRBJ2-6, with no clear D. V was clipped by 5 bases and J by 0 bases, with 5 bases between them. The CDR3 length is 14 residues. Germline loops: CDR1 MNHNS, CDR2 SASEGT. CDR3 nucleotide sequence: TGTGCCAGCAGTACAGACTCTGGGGCCAACGTCCTGACTTTC. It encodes CASSTDSGANVLTF.

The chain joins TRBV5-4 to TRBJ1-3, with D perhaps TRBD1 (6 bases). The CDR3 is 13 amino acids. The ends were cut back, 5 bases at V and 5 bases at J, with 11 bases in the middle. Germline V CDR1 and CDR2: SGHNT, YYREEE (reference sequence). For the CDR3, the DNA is TGTGCCAGCAGAGTACAGGGAAGAAACACCATATATTTT. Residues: CASRVQGRNTIYF.

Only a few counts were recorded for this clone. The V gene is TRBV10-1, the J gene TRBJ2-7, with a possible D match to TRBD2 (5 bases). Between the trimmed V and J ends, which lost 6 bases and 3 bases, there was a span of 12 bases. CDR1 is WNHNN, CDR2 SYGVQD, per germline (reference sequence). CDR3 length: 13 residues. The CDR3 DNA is TGCGCCAGCAGGGACTCAATTCGCTACGAGCAGTACGTC. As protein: CASRDSIRYEQYV.

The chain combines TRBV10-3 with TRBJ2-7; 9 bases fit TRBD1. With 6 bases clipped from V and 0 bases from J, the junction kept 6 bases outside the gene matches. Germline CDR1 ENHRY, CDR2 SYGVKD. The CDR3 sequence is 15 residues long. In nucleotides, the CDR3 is TGTGCCATCAGCGCCCAGACAGGGGGCTCCTACGAGCAGTACTTC. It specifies CAISAQTGGSYEQYF.

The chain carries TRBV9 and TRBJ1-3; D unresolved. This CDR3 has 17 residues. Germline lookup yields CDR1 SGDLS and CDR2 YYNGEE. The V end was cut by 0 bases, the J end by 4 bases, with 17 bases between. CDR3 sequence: CASSVATDTPIGNTIYF. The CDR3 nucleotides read TGTGCCAGCAGCGTAGCTACAGACACCCCGATCGGAAACACCATATATTTT.

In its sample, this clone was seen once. The CDR3 coding sequence is TGTGCCAGCAGCTTAGGACAGGGTGACATTCAGTACTTC. Its translation: CASSLGQGDIQYF. This chain links TRBV7-3 with TRBJ2-4, with 8 nucleotides matching TRBD1. The length of the CDR3 is 13 residues. The germline V gene encodes CDR1 SGHTA and CDR2 FQGTGA. J lost 8 bases, V lost 2 bases, and 2 bases had no gene match.

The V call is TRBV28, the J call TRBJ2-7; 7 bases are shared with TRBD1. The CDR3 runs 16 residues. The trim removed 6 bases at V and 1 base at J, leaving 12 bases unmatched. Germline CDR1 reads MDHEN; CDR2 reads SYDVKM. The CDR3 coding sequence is TGTGCCAGCAGCCCAGGGGGATCAGGTATTTCCTACGAGCAGTACGTC. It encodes CASSPGGSGISYEQYV.